These T cell receptor beta chains were read from a single sample in a study of cytomegalovirus exposure and HLA in healthy donors. Sequencing was performed with immunoSEQ multiplex PCR; in TCRdb, only in-frame clones are kept and a portion is missing. Here the sample spans around 150,000 clones, 60% to 80% being singletons. The sample was PBMCs. The origin of the receptors is a woman in her fifties or sixties in good health and CMV-seronegative. CDR3s include the opening cysteine and the closing phenylalanine or tryptophan.

>TRBV4-1
CASSQGGNYGYTF
>TRBV5-4
CASSPRAGGLPEQYF
>TRBV6-1
CASSEVSGLSTDTQYF
>TRBV7-2
CASSSTLAGRSDTQYF
>TRBV5-1
CASSQQGSNEQFF
>TRBV2
CASRPTANTQYF
>TRBV6-5
CASSQTGRDEKLFF
>TRBV9
CASSVFSQPQHF
>TRBV27
CASSATGRNTGELFF
>TRBV27
CASSFPGGEAFF
>TRBV15
CATSREETGNGGELFF
>TRBV4-2
CASSQRSGGAPAFF
>TRBV11-3
CASSPRQGRNSYNEQFF
>TRBV4-1
CASSQALTLTGLSNQPQHF
>TRBV27
CASSNLPGNTIYF
>TRBV7-2
CASKIGRASSSPLHF
>TRBV19
CASGDSNYGYTF
>TRBV15
CATSRNRGLETQYF
>TRBV6-1
CASIGTQTEAFF
>TRBV6-5
CASSYFIGQGEAFF
>TRBV5-6
CASSLPSGTYPMDEQYF
>TRBV27
CASGHPGLAEAFF
>TRBV19
CASSIDPDYKETQYF
>TRBV10-2
CASSERPGHPGYQYF
>TRBV9
CASSVRAGGPETQYF
>TRBV30
CAWSVLTVNYGYTF
>TRBV6-1
CASSEALDTFYGYTF
>TRBV10-3
CAIREDRGQGDFNVLTF
>TRBV19
CASSIRASGSSYEQYF
>TRBV6-5
CASSEQGGSNQPQHF
>TRBV5-1
CASSWGPLNEQFF
>TRBV13
CASSLGLGQGASYGYTF
>TRBV28
CASSYSASLAEAFF
>TRBV5-6
CASGPDRGSHEGETQYF
>TRBV7-9
CASSSAGTGHTEAFF
>TRBV15
CATSGQGQSADTQYF
>TRBV7-7
CALVGGVAKNIQYF
>TRBV2
CASNLRAAANYGYTF
>TRBV7-3
CASSVGGPGTDTQYF
>TRBV27
CASTPGAYEQYF
>TRBV9
CASSVRNTGELFF
>TRBV7-2
CASSLTGWHEQYF
>TRBV1
CTSSTGHSYEQYF
>TRBV6-1
CASLARLSGNTIYF
>TRBV4-1
CASSQDRDRGQPQHF
>TRBV13
CASSLRDREYTF
>TRBV11-2
CASRSYSWNTEAFF
>TRBV7-2
CASSLGGGAQYEQYF
>TRBV7-2
CASSLVSDKAEQYF
>TRBV25-1
CASSEYSMTDTQYF
>TRBV15
CATSRVLLRDPRINYGYTF